This TCR beta chain was retrieved from a study of T cell changes during pregnancy in multiple sclerosis. The V gene lost 4 bases and the J gene lost 0 bases, with 10 bases spanning the gap. The CDR3 runs to 14 residues. Looked up from germline, CDR1 is SGHNT and CDR2 is YYREEE (reference sequence). Measured with immunoSEQ multiplex PCR; TCRdb has only the in-frame clones, and not every one. The table records 110,000 or so clones, about 94% of them present only once. The specimen was peripheral blood, collected before pregnancy. This rearrangement joins TRBV5-4 to TRBJ1-1; D unclear. This clonotype was sampled from a female donor with multiple sclerosis, enrolled in a pregnancy study. DNA of the CDR3: TGTGCCAGCAGCCCAACAGTGATGAACACTGAAGCTTTCTTT. It is translated as CASSPTVMNTEAFF.